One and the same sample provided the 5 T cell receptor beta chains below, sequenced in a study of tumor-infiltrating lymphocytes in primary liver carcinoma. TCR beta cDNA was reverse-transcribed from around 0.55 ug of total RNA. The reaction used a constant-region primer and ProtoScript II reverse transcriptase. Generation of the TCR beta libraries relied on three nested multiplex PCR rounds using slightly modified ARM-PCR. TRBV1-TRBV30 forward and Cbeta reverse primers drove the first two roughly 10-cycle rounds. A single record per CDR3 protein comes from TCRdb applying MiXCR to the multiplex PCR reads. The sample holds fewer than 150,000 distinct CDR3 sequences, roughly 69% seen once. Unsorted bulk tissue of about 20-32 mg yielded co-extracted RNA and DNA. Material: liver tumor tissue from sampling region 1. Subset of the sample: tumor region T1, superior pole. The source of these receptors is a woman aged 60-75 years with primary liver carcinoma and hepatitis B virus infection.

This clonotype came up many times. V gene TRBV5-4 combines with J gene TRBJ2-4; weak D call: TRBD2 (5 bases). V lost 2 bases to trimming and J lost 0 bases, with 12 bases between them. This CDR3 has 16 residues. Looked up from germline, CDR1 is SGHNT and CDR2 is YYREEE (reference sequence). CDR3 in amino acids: CASSFAGNLAKNIQYF. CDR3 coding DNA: TGTGCCAGCAGCTTTGCCGGGAACCTAGCCAAAAACATTCAGTACTTC. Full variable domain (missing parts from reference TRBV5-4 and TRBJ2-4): ETGVTQSPTHLIKTRGQQVTLRCSSQSGHNTVSWYQQALGQGPQFIFQYYREEENGRGNFPPRFSGLQFPNYSSELNVNALELDDSALYLCASSFAGNLAKNIQYFGAGTRLSVL.

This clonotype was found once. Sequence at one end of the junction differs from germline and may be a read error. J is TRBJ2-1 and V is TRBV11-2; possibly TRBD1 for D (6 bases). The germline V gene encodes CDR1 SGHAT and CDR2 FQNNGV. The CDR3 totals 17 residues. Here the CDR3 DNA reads TGTACCAGCAGCTTACGACCAGGACAGAGATTATACAATGAGCAGTTCTTC. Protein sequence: CTSSLRPGQRLYNEQFF.

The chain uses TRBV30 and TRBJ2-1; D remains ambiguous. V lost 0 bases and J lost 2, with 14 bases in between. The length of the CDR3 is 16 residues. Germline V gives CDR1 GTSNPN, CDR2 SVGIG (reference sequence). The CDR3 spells CAWSVGRSPPYNEQFF. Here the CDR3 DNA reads TGTGCCTGGAGTGTAGGCCGATCACCTCCCTACAATGAGCAGTTCTTC.

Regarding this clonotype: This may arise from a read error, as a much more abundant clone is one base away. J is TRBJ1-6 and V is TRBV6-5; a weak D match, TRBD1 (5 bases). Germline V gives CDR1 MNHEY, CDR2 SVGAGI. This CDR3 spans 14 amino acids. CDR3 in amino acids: CASSYRVGDSPPHF. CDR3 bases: TGTGCCAGCAGTTACCGTGTAGGGGATTCACCCCCCCACTTT.

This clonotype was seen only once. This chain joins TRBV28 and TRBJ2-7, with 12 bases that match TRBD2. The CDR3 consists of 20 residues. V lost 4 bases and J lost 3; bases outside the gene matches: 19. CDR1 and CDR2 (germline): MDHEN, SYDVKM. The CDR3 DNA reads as TGTGCCAGCAGTTACGCCCCATCAACTAGCGGGAGGTGGGGGCGCTACGAGCAGTACTTC. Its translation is CASSYAPSTSGRWGRYEQYF.